Below, 3 T cell receptor beta chains from the same sample are listed, as sequenced in a study of CD8 T cells in Susac syndrome (dated by TCRdb to between 2018 and 2021). The library was prepared using the immunoSEQ multiplex PCR assay. RNA was extracted with the RNeasy kit and roughly 0.5 to 1 ug was reverse transcribed using random hexamers. TCRdb cleaned the public reads at Q25 with fastp, built clones with MiXCR and kept in-frame beta chains. Each entry merges the rows of one CDR3 protein and shows their most common DNA and genes. The sample table holds roughly 140,000 distinct CDR3 sequences, of which just under 95% were seen once. 0.2% to 0.25% of the sample is held by the ten biggest clonotypes. The sample was CD8+ T cells from PBMCs. These receptors came from a human donor with multiple sclerosis.

The chain is built from TRBV27 and TRBJ2-7; either TRBD1 or TRBD2 may supply D (7 bases each). This CDR3 has 16 residues. Trimming left V 0 bases short and J 0 bases short, with 12 bases between. Germline CDR1 MNHEY, CDR2 SMNVEV (reference sequence). CDR3 nucleotide sequence: TGTGCCAGCAGTTTATCCGCCAGGGGGGGCTCCTACGAGCAGTACTTC. Translating gives CASSLSARGGSYEQYF.

V and J are TRBV20-1 and TRBJ2-1, with D tentatively TRBD1 (6 bases). The length of the CDR3 is 13 residues. Germline V gene sequence: CDR1 DFQATT, CDR2 SNEGSKA (reference sequence). V was trimmed by 5 bases and J by 4 bases, leaving 12 bases between them. CDR3 residues: CSAYRERYNEQFF. Here the CDR3 DNA reads TGCAGTGCTTACAGGGAGAGGTACAATGAGCAGTTCTTC.

The rearrangement uses TRBV30 and TRBJ1-2; a possible D gene is TRBD1 (5 bases). The CDR3 is made up of 15 amino acids. Per germline, CDR1 GTSNPN and CDR2 SVGIG (reference sequence). V was clipped by 2 bases and J by 2 bases, with 15 bases between them. DNA for the CDR3: TGTGCCTGGAGTCCCCCCAGGGTTGTAAACTATGGCTACACCTTC. This translates into CAWSPPRVVNYGYTF.